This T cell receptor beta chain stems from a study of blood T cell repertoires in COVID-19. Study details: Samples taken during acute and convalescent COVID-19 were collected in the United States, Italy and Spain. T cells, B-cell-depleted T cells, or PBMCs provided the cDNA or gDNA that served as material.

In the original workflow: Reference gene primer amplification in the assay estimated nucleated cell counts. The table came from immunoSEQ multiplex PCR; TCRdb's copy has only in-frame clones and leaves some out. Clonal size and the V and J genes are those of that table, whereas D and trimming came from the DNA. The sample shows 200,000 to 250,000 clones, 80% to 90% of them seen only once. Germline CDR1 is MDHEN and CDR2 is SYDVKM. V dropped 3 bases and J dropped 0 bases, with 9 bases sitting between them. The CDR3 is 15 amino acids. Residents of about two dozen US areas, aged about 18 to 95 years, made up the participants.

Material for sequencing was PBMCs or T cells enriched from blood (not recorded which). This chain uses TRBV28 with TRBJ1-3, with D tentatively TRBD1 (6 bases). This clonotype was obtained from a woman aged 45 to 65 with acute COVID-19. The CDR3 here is CASSFRGSSGNTIYF. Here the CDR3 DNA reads TGTGCCAGCAGTTTTAGGGGGTCCTCTGGAAACACCATATATTTT. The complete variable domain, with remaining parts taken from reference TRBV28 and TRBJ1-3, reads DVKVTQSSRYLVKRTGEKVFLECVQDMDHENMFWYRQDPGLGLRLIYFSYDVKMKEKGDIPEGYSVSREKKERFSLILESASTNQTSMYLCASSFRGSSGNTIYFGEGSWLTVV.